This T cell receptor (beta chain) derives from a study of shared clonotypes between healthy human individuals. The study, taken as a whole, reports: Deeper or shallower sequencing was expected to change how clonotypes are shared among donors.

Germline CDR1 LGHNA, CDR2 YNFKEQ. Trimming removed 0 bases from V and 6 bases from J, with 17 bases in between. CDR3 length equals 17 residues. Ten immunoSEQ deep assay plates were used by the authors to sequence unsorted PBMC DNA. The data were produced by immunoSEQ multiplex PCR, yet TCRdb's version contains in-frame clones alone and is incomplete. The table has a few hundred thousand clones, over 60% seen once. As concerns this clone: No antigen is known for it.

Sequencing was performed on PBMCs. V gene TRBV4-2 combines with J gene TRBJ1-4, with D perhaps TRBD1 (5 bases). The origin of this receptor is a woman aged 35 to 49 in good health. Some clones in this sample may be carry-over from other donors' samples. In DNA, the CDR3 is TGTGCCAGCAGCCAAGATACGCACAGGTCACCAGATGAAAAACTGTTTTTT. Translated, it gives CASSQDTHRSPDEKLFF.